Below are 25 T cell receptor beta chains sequenced from a single sample in a study of T cell changes during pregnancy in multiple sclerosis. Clones were read by immunoSEQ multiplex PCR, and TCRdb kept only the in-frame ones, dropping some. Here the sample spans 42,000 or so clones, about 90% being singletons. The input for sequencing was CD8+ T cells from peripheral blood mononuclear cells, taken in the first trimester of pregnancy. The receptors stem from a female donor with multiple sclerosis, enrolled in a pregnancy study.

This clone was observed a single time. J is TRBJ2-7 and V is TRBV4-2; TRBD1 matches 7 bases. V lost 2 bases and J lost 2; bases outside the gene matches: 9. The germline CDR1 and CDR2 sequences are LGHNA and YNFKEQ. This CDR3 has 16 amino acids. The CDR3 region is CASSQTYRGPTYEQYF. DNA for the CDR3: TGTGCCAGCAGCCAAACGTATAGGGGGCCGACCTACGAGCAGTACTTC.

J is TRBJ2-5 and V is TRBV13, with D tentatively TRBD2 (6 bases). V dropped 8 bases and J dropped 5 bases, with 18 bases sitting between them. Per germline, CDR1 PRHDT and CDR2 FYEKMQ (reference sequence). CDR3 size: 14 residues. CDR3 in amino acids: CASSAEGDRETQYF. The CDR3 DNA sequence: TGTGCCAGCTCGGCGGAGGGAGACCGGGAGACCCAGTACTTC.

V gene TRBV29-1 combines with J gene TRBJ2-7; TRBD1 might be the D (5 bases). The CDR3 spans 12 residues. Germline CDR1 reads SQVTM; CDR2 reads ANQGSEA. The V and J ends lost 2 bases and 3 bases respectively, with 8 bases between them. The DNA for the CDR3 is TGCAGCGTTGAAATCAGGGACTACGAGCAGTACTTC. This codes for CSVEIRDYEQYF.

J is TRBJ2-5 and V is TRBV19; 8 nucleotides agree with TRBD2. The CDR3 is made up of 15 amino acids. Germline lookup yields CDR1 LNHDA and CDR2 SQIVND (reference sequence). V lost 7 bases, J lost 4 bases, and 11 bases stayed unmatched. The DNA for the CDR3 is TGTGCCAGTACCACCACCCCGGGGGGGGGAGAGACCCAGTACTTC. Its translation: CASTTTPGGGETQYF.

The CDR3 coding sequence is TGCGCCAGCAGCTTGGTAGCGGGGGTAGCCAAAAACATTCAGTACTTC. Its protein product is CASSLVAGVAKNIQYF. The chain carries TRBV5-1 and TRBJ2-4, with 9 positions matching TRBD2. V lost 0 bases and J lost 0; bases outside the gene matches: 1. Germline values: CDR1 SGHRS, CDR2 YFSETQ. The CDR3 is 16 amino acids.

This chain links TRBV4-3 with TRBJ1-1; possible D gene TRBD1, 5 bases. The V end lost 2 bases, the J end lost 0 bases, and 16 bases lay between the germline ends. Per germline, CDR1 LGHNA and CDR2 YSLEER. The CDR3 has 17 amino acids. The CDR3 DNA follows: TGCGCCAGCAGCCAACACCAGGGATTGAAAATGAACACTGAAGCTTTCTTT. Amino acid sequence: CASSQHQGLKMNTEAFF.

The gene calls are TRBV19 and TRBJ2-1; D might be TRBD2 (5 bases). Germline V gene lookup returns CDR1 LNHDA and CDR2 SQIVND (reference sequence). V was shortened by 3 bases and J by 8 bases, with 14 bases between the two germline ends. The CDR3 has 14 residues. This chain's CDR3 is CASSIREREYEQFF. The CDR3 DNA follows: TGTGCCAGTAGTATTCGGGAAAGGGAGTATGAGCAGTTCTTC.

This clone turned up a few times. The chain links TRBV7-3 to TRBJ1-1; TRBD1 agrees at 9 bases. The CDR3 runs to 13 residues. Germline V gives CDR1 SGHTA, CDR2 FQGTGA. V lost 5 bases to trimming and J lost 7 bases; unmatched junction nucleotides: 5. The CDR3 spells CASSADRGHEAFF. The CDR3, as DNA: TGTGCCAGCAGCGCGGACAGGGGACATGAAGCTTTCTTT.

This clone occurred once. The genes are TRBV7-6 and TRBJ1-1; D is possibly TRBD1 (6 bases). The CDR3 is 13 residues long. V shed 1 base and J shed 7 bases, with 10 bases lying between them. The germline V gene has CDR1 SGHVS and CDR2 FNYEAQ. CDR3: CASSLDRGSEAFF. In DNA form, the CDR3 reads TGTGCCAGCAGCTTAGATAGGGGGAGTGAAGCTTTCTTT.

V usage is TRBV10-2 and J usage is TRBJ1-1, with TRBD1 matching over 7 bases. The CDR3 consists of 15 residues. CDR1 is WSHSY and CDR2 is SAAADI in the germline V gene. V was pared by 5 bases and J by 4 bases, with 10 bases of the junction left unmatched. The CDR3 here is CASSSPVGQFTEAFF. CDR3 nucleotide sequence: TGCGCCAGCAGTTCTCCCGTGGGACAGTTCACTGAAGCTTTCTTT.

J is TRBJ2-4 and V is TRBV7-3, with D tentatively TRBD2 (5 bases). CDR1 SGHTA and CDR2 FQGTGA come from the germline V gene. This CDR3 has 16 amino acids. V was pared by 7 bases and J by 2 bases, with 18 bases between. The CDR3 sequence is CASTEVAYGTKNIQYF. CDR3 bases: TGTGCCAGCACCGAGGTCGCTTACGGGACCAAAAACATTCAGTACTTC.

The V gene is TRBV30, the J gene TRBJ2-7, with TRBD1 matching 8 bases. This CDR3 spans 14 amino acids. The germline V gene has CDR1 GTSNPN and CDR2 SVGIG (reference sequence). Losses at the gene ends were 5 bases for V and 0 bases for J; bases not matched to a gene: 6. The CDR3 region has the DNA TGTGCCTGGCGCCTCGGGACAGGCTCCTACGAGCAGTACTTC. Protein: CAWRLGTGSYEQYF. Supplemented by reference TRBV30 and TRBJ2-7, the full variable domain reads SQTIHQWPATLVQPVGSPLSLECTVEGTSNPNLYWYRQAAGRGLQLLFYSVGIGQISSEVPQNLSASRPQDRQFILSSKKLLLSDSGFYLCAWRLGTGSYEQYFGPGTRLTVT.

The chain is built from TRBV4-3 and TRBJ1-6; D ambiguous. The CDR3 extends over 16 amino acids. Germline CDR1 and CDR2: LGHNA and YSLEER. The V gene lost 4 bases and the J gene lost 7 bases, with 17 bases spanning the gap. The CDR3 region has the DNA TGCGCCAGCAGCCCGTACGCCCCTGGGAGAAATTCACCCCTCCACTTT. This translates into CASSPYAPGRNSPLHF.

Concerning this clone: One end of the junction varies from germline; a read error may be responsible. This sample also contains other DNA sequences that code for the same CDR3. The rearrangement links TRBV5-1 to TRBJ2-7; 13 nucleotides match TRBD2. This CDR3 spans 12 amino acids. Germline CDR1 SGHRS, CDR2 YFSETQ. The CDR3 reads CASSLGTSGTVF. CDR3 nucleotides: TGCGCCAGCAGCCTAGGGACTAGCGGGACCGTTTTC.

This clone was picked up one time. The chain has TRBV7-8 and TRBJ2-5, with D tentatively TRBD1 (5 bases). The closer fit of TRBJ2-7 to the DNA end suggests the J call may be wrong. This CDR3 spans 13 amino acids. Germline CDR1 and CDR2: SGHVS and FQNEAQ. The CDR3 loop is CASSLGGTYEQYF. CDR3 coding DNA: TGTGCCAGCAGCTTAGGGGGCACCTACGAGCAGTACTTC.

This clone has more than one count but fewer than ten. This chain joins TRBV11-2 and TRBJ1-1, with D maybe TRBD1 (5 bases). CDR1 SGHAT and CDR2 FQNNGV come from the germline V gene. There are 13 residues in the CDR3. The V and J ends lost 5 bases and 6 bases respectively, with 13 bases between them. The CDR3 region has the DNA TGTGCCAGCAGCCAACGATCGGGGGCTGAAGCTTTCTTT. Protein product: CASSQRSGAEAFF.

The CDR3 loop reads CASKNGDNSPLHF. The CDR3 region has the DNA TGTGCCAGCAAAAACGGGGATAATTCACCCCTCCACTTT. V is TRBV7-9 and J is TRBJ1-6; no reliable D call. Trimming removed 7 bases at V and 5 bases at J, with 9 bases between. CDR1 SEHNR and CDR2 FQNEAQ come from the germline V gene (reference sequence). The CDR3 length is 13 residues.

The rearrangement links TRBV5-1 to TRBJ1-1, with D hard to call. The CDR3 sequence is 12 residues long. V dropped 9 bases and J dropped 1 base, with 10 bases sitting between them. CDR1 SGHRS and CDR2 YFSETQ come from the germline V gene. DNA of the CDR3: TGCGCCACCGGGAGTGGGAACACTGAAGCTTTCTTT. It encodes CATGSGNTEAFF.

This rearrangement joins TRBV29-1 to TRBJ2-2; tentative D call: TRBD2 (6 bases). The CDR3 has 13 amino acids. V gave up 1 base and J gave up 5 bases, with 8 bases separating them. Germline V gene sequence: CDR1 SQVTM, CDR2 ANQGSEA. CDR3 in DNA: TGCAGCGTTGAAGTGGAGGGGACCGGGGAGCTGTTTTTT. This sequence encodes CSVEVEGTGELFF.

The chain employs TRBV25-1 and TRBJ2-1; 8 bases are shared with TRBD2. Germline CDR1 MGHDK, CDR2 SYGVNS. V shed 8 bases, J shed 10 bases, and the junction held 10 bases outside the gene matches. This CDR3 has 13 amino acids. This CDR3 is CASGGLEIGEQFF. CDR3 in DNA: TGTGCCAGCGGGGGACTAGAGATCGGGGAGCAGTTCTTC.

The V and J genes are TRBV19 and TRBJ1-1; 9 bases match TRBD1. Germline V CDR1 and CDR2: LNHDA, SQIVND (reference sequence). The CDR3 extends over 13 amino acids. With V trimmed by 7 bases and J by 5 bases, 5 bases remained unmatched. The CDR3 here is CASKGTGWTEAFF. The DNA of the CDR3 is TGTGCCAGTAAGGGGACAGGGTGGACTGAAGCTTTCTTT. The full variable domain, its missing parts supplied by reference TRBV19 and TRBJ1-1, is DGGITQSPKYLFRKEGQNVTLSCEQNLNHDAMYWYRQDPGQGLRLIYYSQIVNDFQKGDIAEGYSVSREKKESFPLTVTSAQKNPTAFYLCASKGTGWTEAFFGQGTRLTVV.

The chain employs TRBV2 and TRBJ1-3; D remains unclear. V was shortened by 5 bases and J by 9 bases, with 20 bases between the two germline ends. Germline CDR1 is SNHLY and CDR2 is FYNNEI. The CDR3 totals 15 residues. The chain's CDR3 is CASSPVDILPATIYF. CDR3 bases: TGTGCCAGCAGTCCGGTAGACATCCTACCCGCCACCATATATTTT.

This chain joins TRBV10-3 and TRBJ1-2; D is ambiguous. CDR3 length equals 15 residues. Looked up from germline, CDR1 is ENHRY and CDR2 is SYGVKD. The ends were cut back, 0 bases at V and 3 bases at J, with 11 bases in the middle. CDR3 in amino acids: CAISESARLYYGYTF. The CDR3 DNA is TGTGCCATCAGTGAGTCGGCGCGGCTCTACTATGGCTACACCTTC.

The chain uses TRBV19 and TRBJ2-1; no reliable D call. There are 13 residues in the CDR3. With 6 bases removed from V and 10 bases from J, the gap between germline ends came to 16 bases. Germline loops: CDR1 LNHDA, CDR2 SQIVND (reference sequence). The CDR3 sequence is CASSPAEPLEQFF. In DNA, the CDR3 is TGTGCCAGTAGCCCCGCGGAGCCCCTCGAGCAGTTCTTC. The full variable domain, its missing parts supplied by reference TRBV19 and TRBJ2-1, is DGGITQSPKYLFRKEGQNVTLSCEQNLNHDAMYWYRQDPGQGLRLIYYSQIVNDFQKGDIAEGYSVSREKKESFPLTVTSAQKNPTAFYLCASSPAEPLEQFFGPGTRLTVL.

This clone is medium-sized (0.01 to 0.1%) within its sample. The chain couples TRBV13 to TRBJ2-7; perhaps TRBD1 as D (6 bases). V shed 5 bases and J shed 2 bases, with 13 bases lying between them. This CDR3 contains 14 residues. The V gene's germline CDR1 is PRHDT and CDR2 FYEKMQ (reference sequence). The CDR3, as DNA: TGTGCCAGCAGCAAGCAACAGGGCACCTACGAGCAGTACTTC. Amino acids: CASSKQQGTYEQYF. The variable domain in full, completed from reference TRBV13 and TRBJ2-7, reads AAGVIQSPRHLIKEKRETATLKCYPIPRHDTVYWYQQGPGQDPQFLISFYEKMQSDKGSIPDRFSAQQFSDYHSELNMSSLELGDSALYFCASSKQQGTYEQYFGPGTRLTVT.